This T cell receptor beta chain came from a study of T-cell reconstitution after alpha-beta-depleted transplantation in children. Trimming shortened V by 0 bases and J by 12 bases, and 6 bases separated the two germline ends. The CDR3 extends over 11 amino acids. CDR1 LGHDT and CDR2 YNNKEL come from the germline V gene (reference sequence). For TCRbeta, the library was prepared with unique molecular identifiers. One entry per CDR3 protein, called by TCRdb with MiXCR from the PCR reads. The sample holds about 540,000 distinct CDR3 sequences, around 18% seen once. This specimen consisted of PBMCs from the stem cell graft donor, obtained from the stem cell graft. The clonotype was recovered from a human donor who donated a stem cell graft to a child with acute lymphoblastic leukemia. V and J are TRBV3-1 and TRBJ2-1, with a possible D match to TRBD2 (6 bases). DNA of the CDR3: TGTGCCAGCAGCCAAGAGGGGGGGCAGTTCTTC. Residues: CASSQEGGQFF.